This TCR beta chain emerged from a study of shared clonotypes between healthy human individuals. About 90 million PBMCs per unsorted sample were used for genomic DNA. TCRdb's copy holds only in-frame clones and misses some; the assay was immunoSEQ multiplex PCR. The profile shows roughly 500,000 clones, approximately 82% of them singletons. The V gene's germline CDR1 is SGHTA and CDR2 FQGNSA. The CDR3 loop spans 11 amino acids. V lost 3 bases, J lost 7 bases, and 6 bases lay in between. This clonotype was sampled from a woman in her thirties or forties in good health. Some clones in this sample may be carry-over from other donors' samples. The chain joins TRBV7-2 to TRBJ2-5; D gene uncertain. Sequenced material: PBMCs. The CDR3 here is CASSFGLTQYF. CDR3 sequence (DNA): TGTGCCAGCAGCTTTGGTCTGACCCAGTACTTC.